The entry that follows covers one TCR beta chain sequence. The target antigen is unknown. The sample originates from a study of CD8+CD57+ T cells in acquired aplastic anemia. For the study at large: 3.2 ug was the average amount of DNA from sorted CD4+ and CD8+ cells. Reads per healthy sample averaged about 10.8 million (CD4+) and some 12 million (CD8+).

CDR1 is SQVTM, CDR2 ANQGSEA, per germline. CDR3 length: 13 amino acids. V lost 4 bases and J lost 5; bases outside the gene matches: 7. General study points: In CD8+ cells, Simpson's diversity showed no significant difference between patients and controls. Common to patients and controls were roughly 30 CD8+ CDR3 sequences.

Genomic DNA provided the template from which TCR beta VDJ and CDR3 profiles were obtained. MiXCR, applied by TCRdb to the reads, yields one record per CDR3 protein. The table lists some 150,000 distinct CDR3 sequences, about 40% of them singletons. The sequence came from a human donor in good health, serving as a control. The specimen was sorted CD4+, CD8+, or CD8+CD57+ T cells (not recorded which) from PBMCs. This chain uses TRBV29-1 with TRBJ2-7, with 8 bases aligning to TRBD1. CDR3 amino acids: CSVVGQGLNEQYF. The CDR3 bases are TGCAGCGTTGTAGGACAGGGTTTAAACGAGCAGTACTTC.